This T cell receptor (beta chain) was identified in a study of blood T cell repertoires in COVID-19. Study-level background: Researchers got acute and convalescent COVID-19 samples from the United States, Italy and Spain.

CDR1 is MNHEY and CDR2 is SVGAGI in the germline V gene. Trimming removed 5 bases from V and 13 bases from J, with 18 bases in between. The CDR3 runs 14 residues. As processed by the authors: Reference gene primer amplification gave nucleated cell count estimates. Assay: immunoSEQ multiplex PCR; the TCRdb copy retains only in-frame clones and omits some. Clonal size and the V and J genes are those of that table, whereas D and trimming came from the DNA. The table has approximately 180,000 clones, 85% seen once. Seattle patients were enrolled during active infection and followed longitudinally. V is TRBV6-5 and J is TRBJ1-6, with D possibly matching TRBD1 (5 bases). Sequencing was performed on peripheral blood. The receptor was derived from an older person with COVID-19, enrolled during active disease. The CDR3 DNA reads as TGTGCCAGCAGTCTTCAGACGGCGGAGGGGCCCCTCCACTTT. Translated, it gives CASSLQTAEGPLHF.